This T cell receptor (beta chain) was sequenced for a study of glioma-infiltrating T cells. Using RNA template, CDR3s of TCR alpha and beta were amplified with iRepertoire arm-PCR. Using its own MiXCR run on the multiplex PCR reads, TCRdb lists one record per CDR3 protein. The sample has fewer than 200,000 distinct CDR3 sequences, roughly two fifths seen once. V trimming: 5 bases; J trimming: 5 bases; junction bases outside the gene matches: 5. The germline gives CDR1 MNHEY, CDR2 SMNVEV (reference sequence). This CDR3 region has 14 residues. This receptor was taken from a human donor with low-grade glioma or glioblastoma, undergoing nonglioma brain surgery, or in good health (not recorded which). V usage is TRBV27 and J usage is TRBJ2-1; 8 bases fit TRBD2. Sequencing used glioma tissue, nonneoplastic brain tissue, or PBMCs (not recorded which). CDR3 protein: CASSITSGNNEQFF. The CDR3 bases are TGTGCCAGCAGTATAACTAGCGGAAACAATGAGCAGTTCTTC.